This T cell receptor (beta chain) emerged from a study of spatial heterogeneity in lung cancer. Study in general: The study observed each unique TCR and UMI combination more than ten times on average in raw reads.

TCRdb ran MiXCR on the 5' RACE reads and lists one entry per CDR3 protein. The sample yields under 100,000 distinct CDR3 sequences, roughly 10% seen once. Time point of the sample: sample taken at primary tumor resection. Whole RNA obtained from tumor, nontumor lung or frozen PBMC underwent sequencing without sorting. The donors were 72 patients with non-small cell lung cancer that was early-stage and untreated. As regards this clonotype: Being one base from a much bigger clone, this may be a read error.

V was cut by 7 bases and J by 2 bases, with 17 bases left in between. CDR1 is LNHDA and CDR2 is SQIVND in the germline V gene (reference sequence). This CDR3 has 15 amino acids. V gene TRBV19 combines with J gene TRBJ1-2; maybe TRBD1 (5 bases). This TCR came from a male donor with early-stage non-small cell lung cancer. The material sequenced was PBMCs, taken at surgery. The CDR3 here is CASTLWQGFNYGYTF. DNA of the CDR3: TGTGCCAGTACCCTGTGGCAGGGATTCAACTATGGCTACACCTTC.